These 4 T cell receptor beta chains came from one sample sequenced in a study of OX40 agonist ivuxolimab in advanced cancers. The assay was immunoSEQ multiplex PCR, and TCRdb's table has in-frame clones only and misses some. This sample has roughly 75,000 clones; roughly 86% occur once, and the top ten carry about 0.75%. Specimen: CD4+ or CD8+ T cells sorted from blood, collected in a trial of the OX40 agonist ivuxolimab. Receptors originate from an adult with an advanced solid tumor such as melanoma, head and neck, liver or kidney cancer.

This chain joins TRBV18 and TRBJ2-7; 9 bases agree with TRBD2. The CDR3 consists of 17 residues. CDR1 and CDR2 (germline): KGHSH, LQKENI. Trimming at V came to 2 bases and at J to 4 bases, leaving 12 bases not matched to a gene. CDR3 region: CASSPGGGSGSNYEQYF. The DNA for the CDR3 is TGTGCCAGCTCACCAGGTGGAGGTAGCGGGAGTAATTACGAGCAGTACTTC.

The chain carries TRBV10-3 and TRBJ1-2; no definite D call. The CDR3 is 11 amino acids. The V gene's germline CDR1 is ENHRY and CDR2 SYGVKD. The V gene lost 7 bases and the J gene lost 4 bases, with 7 bases spanning the gap. The CDR3 bases are TGTGCCATCACCGGGATCTATGGCTACACCTTC. As protein: CAITGIYGYTF.

The V and J genes are TRBV28 and TRBJ1-6; D gene unclear. The CDR3 has 15 amino acids. Germline CDR1 is MDHEN and CDR2 is SYDVKM. V lost 6 bases, J lost 3 bases, and 12 bases lay in between. CDR3 sequence (DNA): TGTGCCAGCAGGCCCGGTGCGTACTATAATTCACCCCTCCACTTT. The encoded protein is CASRPGAYYNSPLHF.

This clone was observed a few times. This chain uses TRBV11-2 with TRBJ1-3; no clear D gene. This CDR3 region has 15 residues. With 2 bases removed from V and 4 bases from J, the gap between germline ends came to 12 bases. Germline V gives CDR1 SGHAT, CDR2 FQNNGV. The CDR3 sequence: CASSLYRGSGNTIYF. Here the CDR3 DNA reads TGTGCCAGCAGCTTATATCGGGGATCAGGAAACACCATATATTTT.